Described below is a single T cell receptor (beta chain) sequence and its context. Sample-barcoded 5' priming and a J-beta primer mix drove a second PCR of roughly 6 to 12 cycles. Each single sample gave us at least 3 million CDR3-containing paired-end reads. TCRdb ran MiXCR on the 5' RACE reads and lists one entry per CDR3 protein. The sample carries 1.2 million to 1.5 million distinct CDR3 sequences, around 59% recorded once. This entry belongs to a study of blood T cells in healthy people across ages. Trimming stripped 0 bases from V and 0 bases from J, with 10 bases between. The CDR3 sequence is 16 residues long. Germline values: CDR1 SGHRS, CDR2 YFSETQ.

The source of this sequence is a man between 18 and 35 years old in good health. The chain is built from TRBV5-1 and TRBJ2-1, with TRBD2 as a possible D gene (6 bases). Sequencing was done on a sample of blood. CDR3 protein: CASSLGWGGSYNEQFF. CDR3 bases: TGCGCCAGCAGCTTGGGCTGGGGAGGCTCCTACAATGAGCAGTTCTTC.